What follows describes a single T cell receptor beta chain. Antigen unknown. This sample was taken from a study of cytomegalovirus exposure and HLA in healthy donors. This CDR3 is built from 14 residues. Germline V gene data show CDR1 as SGHTA and CDR2 as FQGTGA. With 5 bases removed from V and 3 bases from J, the gap between germline ends came to 13 bases. Study-wide results and limits: The classifier reportedly diagnosed cytomegalovirus status with high sensitivity and specificity. For TCR beta chains, V- and J-gene trimming was later linked to a missense DCLRE1C variant. From TCR beta sequences, most subjects' HLA-A and HLA-B alleles were reportedly predicted accurately. The study put under 200 TCR beta chains on its list as cytomegalovirus-associated.

PCR primers comprised 60 Vbeta and 13 Jbeta primers. Assay: immunoSEQ multiplex PCR; the TCRdb copy retains only in-frame clones and omits some. The profile shows over 95,000 clones, approximately 80% of them singletons. Input material: PBMCs. The receptor comes from a man in his forties in good health and CMV-seropositive. This sequence joins TRBV7-3 and TRBJ2-5; D is perhaps TRBD2 (6 bases). CDR3 in DNA: TGTGCCAGCAGCCGTGGACCGGGGGAAGAGACCCAGTACTTC. Its protein product is CASSRGPGEETQYF.